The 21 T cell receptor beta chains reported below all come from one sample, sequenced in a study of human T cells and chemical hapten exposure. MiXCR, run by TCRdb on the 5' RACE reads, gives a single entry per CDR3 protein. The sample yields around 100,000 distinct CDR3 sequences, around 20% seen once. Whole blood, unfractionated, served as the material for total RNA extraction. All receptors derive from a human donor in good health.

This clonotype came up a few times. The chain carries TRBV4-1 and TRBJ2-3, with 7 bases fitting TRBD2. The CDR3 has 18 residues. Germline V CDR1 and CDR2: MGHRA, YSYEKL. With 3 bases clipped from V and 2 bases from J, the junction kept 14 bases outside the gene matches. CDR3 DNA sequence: TGCGCCAGCAGCCAGGGACCGGTTGCTAGCGGCTCCACAGATACGCAGTATTTT. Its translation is CASSQGPVASGSTDTQYF.

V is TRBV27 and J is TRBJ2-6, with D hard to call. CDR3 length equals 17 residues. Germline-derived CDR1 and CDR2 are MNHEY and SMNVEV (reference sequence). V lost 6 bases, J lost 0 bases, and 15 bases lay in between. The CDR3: CASSYSWAGSGANVLTF. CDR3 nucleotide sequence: TGTGCCAGCAGCTATAGCTGGGCCGGCTCTGGGGCCAACGTCCTGACTTTC.

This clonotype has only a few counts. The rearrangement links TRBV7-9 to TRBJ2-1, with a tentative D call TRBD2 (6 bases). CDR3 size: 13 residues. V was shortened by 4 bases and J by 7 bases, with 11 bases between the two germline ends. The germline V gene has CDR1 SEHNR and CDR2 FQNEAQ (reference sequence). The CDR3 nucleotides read TGTGCCAGCAGCTCCGGGACTCATAATGAGCAGTTCTTC. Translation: CASSSGTHNEQFF.

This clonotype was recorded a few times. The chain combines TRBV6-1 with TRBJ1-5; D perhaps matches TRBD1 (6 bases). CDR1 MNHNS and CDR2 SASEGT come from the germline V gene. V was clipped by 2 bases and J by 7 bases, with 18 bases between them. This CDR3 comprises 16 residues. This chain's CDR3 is CASSERRQALKQPQHF. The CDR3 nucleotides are TGTGCCAGCAGTGAAAGGCGACAGGCCCTCAAACAGCCCCAGCATTTT.

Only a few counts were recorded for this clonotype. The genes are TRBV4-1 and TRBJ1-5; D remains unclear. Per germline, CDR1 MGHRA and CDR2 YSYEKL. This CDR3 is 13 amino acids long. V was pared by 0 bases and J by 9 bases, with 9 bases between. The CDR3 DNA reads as TGCGCCAGCAGCCAAGAGCGGGGTCGGCCCCAGCATTTT. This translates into CASSQERGRPQHF.

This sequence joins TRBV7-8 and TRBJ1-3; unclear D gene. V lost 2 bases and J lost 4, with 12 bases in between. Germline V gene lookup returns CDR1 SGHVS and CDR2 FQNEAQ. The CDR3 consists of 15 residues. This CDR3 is CASSLLSIGGNTIYF. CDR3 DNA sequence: TGTGCCAGCAGCTTATTAAGCATCGGGGGAAACACCATATATTTT.

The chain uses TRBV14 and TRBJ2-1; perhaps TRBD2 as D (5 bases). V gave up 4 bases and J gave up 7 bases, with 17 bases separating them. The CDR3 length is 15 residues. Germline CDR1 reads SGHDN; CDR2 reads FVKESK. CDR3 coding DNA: TGTGCCAGCAGCCTATATCGGGGATTGAGGAATGAGCAGTTCTTC. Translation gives CASSLYRGLRNEQFF.

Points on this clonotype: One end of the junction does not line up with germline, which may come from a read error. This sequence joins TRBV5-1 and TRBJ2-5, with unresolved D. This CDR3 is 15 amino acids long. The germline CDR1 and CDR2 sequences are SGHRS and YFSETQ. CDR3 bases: TGCGCCAGCAGCTCCAACGACCTAAACCAAGAGACCCTGTACTTC. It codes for CASSSNDLNQETLYF.

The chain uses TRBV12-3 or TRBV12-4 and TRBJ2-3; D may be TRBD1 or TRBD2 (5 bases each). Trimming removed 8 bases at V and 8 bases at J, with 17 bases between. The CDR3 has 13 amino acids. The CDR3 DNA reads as TGTGCCAGCCGGGGACCGGAGAGGGGTACGCAGTATTTT. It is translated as CASRGPERGTQYF.

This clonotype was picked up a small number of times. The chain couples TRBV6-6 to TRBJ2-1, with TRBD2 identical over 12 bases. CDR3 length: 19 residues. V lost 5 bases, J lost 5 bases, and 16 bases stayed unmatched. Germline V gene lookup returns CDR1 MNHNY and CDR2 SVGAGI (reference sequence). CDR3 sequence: CASSRYLAGGALRNNEQFF. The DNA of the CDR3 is TGTGCCAGCAGTCGCTACCTAGCGGGAGGGGCCCTAAGGAACAATGAGCAGTTCTTC.

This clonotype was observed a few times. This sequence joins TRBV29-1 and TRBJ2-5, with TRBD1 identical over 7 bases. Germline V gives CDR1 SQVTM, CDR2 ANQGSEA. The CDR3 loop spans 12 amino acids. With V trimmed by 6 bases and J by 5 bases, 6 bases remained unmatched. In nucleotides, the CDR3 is TGCAGCGTCGAAACAGGGGTGGAGACCCAGTACTTC. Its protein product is CSVETGVETQYF.

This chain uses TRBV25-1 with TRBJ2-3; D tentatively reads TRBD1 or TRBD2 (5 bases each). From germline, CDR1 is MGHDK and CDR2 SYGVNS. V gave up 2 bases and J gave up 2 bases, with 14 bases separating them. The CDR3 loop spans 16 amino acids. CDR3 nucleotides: TGTGCCAGCAGTGAACAACGAGGGGTTACCACAGATACGCAGTATTTT. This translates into CASSEQRGVTTDTQYF.

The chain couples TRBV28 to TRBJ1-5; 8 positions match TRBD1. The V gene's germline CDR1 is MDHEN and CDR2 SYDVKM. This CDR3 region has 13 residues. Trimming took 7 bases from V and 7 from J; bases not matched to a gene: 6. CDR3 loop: CASIDRGSQPQHF. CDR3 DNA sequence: TGTGCCAGCATCGACAGGGGAAGCCAGCCCCAGCATTTT. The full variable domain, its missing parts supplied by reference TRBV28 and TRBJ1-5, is DVKVTQSSRYLVKRTGEKVFLECVQDMDHENMFWYRQDPGLGLRLIYFSYDVKMKEKGDIPEGYSVSREKKERFSLILESASTNQTSMYLCASIDRGSQPQHFGDGTRLSIL.

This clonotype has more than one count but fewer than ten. The CDR3 sequence: CASSEGTADNSPLHF. As DNA, the CDR3 is TGCGCCAGCAGCGAGGGGACGGCTGATAATTCACCCCTCCACTTT. This chain uses TRBV5-1 with TRBJ1-6; the D gene is possibly TRBD1 (5 bases). The CDR3 loop spans 15 amino acids. Germline lookup yields CDR1 SGHRS and CDR2 YFSETQ. Trimming cost V 4 bases and J 5 bases, with 13 bases left between them.

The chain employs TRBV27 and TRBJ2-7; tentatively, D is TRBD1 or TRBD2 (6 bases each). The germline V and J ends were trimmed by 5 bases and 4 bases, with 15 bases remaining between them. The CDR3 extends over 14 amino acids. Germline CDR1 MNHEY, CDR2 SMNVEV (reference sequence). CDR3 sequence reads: CASSKGGLPYEQYF. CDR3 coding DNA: TGTGCCAGCAGTAAGGGGGGACTCCCGTACGAGCAGTACTTC.

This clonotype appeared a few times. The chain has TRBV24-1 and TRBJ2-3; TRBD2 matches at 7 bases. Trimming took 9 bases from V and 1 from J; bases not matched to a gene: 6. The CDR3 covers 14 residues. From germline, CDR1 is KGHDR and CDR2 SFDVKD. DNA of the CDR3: TGTGCCACCGGACAACGGGAGGGCACAGATACGCAGTATTTT. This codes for CATGQREGTDTQYF.

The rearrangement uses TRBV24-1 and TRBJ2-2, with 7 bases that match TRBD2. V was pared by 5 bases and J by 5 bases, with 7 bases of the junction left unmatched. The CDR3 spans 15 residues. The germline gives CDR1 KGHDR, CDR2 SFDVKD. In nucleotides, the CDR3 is TGTGCCACCAGTGCAGGCGGGAGTGGTACCGGGGAGCTGTTTTTT. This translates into CATSAGGSGTGELFF.

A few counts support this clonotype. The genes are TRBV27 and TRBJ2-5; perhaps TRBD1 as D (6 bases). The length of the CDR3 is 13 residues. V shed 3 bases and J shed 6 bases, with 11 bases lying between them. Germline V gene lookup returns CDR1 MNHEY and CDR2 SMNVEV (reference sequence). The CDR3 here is CASSFPGAKTQYF. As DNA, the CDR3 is TGTGCCAGCAGTTTTCCAGGGGCAAAGACCCAGTACTTC.

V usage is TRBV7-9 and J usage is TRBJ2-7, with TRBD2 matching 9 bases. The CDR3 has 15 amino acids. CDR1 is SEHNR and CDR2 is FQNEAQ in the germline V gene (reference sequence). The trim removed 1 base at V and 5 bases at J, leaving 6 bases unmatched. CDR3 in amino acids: CASSLDSGRNHEQYF. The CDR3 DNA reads TGTGCCAGCAGCTTAGACAGCGGGAGGAACCACGAGCAGTACTTC.

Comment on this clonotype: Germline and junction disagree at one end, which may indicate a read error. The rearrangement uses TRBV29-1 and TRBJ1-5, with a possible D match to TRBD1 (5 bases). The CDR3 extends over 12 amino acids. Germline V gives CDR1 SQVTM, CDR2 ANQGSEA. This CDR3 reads CSVSGPSGTVDF. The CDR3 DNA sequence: TGCAGCGTTAGTGGGCCATCCGGGACCGTGGATTTT.

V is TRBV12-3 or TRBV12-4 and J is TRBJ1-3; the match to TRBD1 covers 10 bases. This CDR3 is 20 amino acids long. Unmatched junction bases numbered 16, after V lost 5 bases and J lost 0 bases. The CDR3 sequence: CASSIRDRGLRLPSGNTIYF. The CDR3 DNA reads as TGTGCCAGCAGTATCCGGGACAGGGGCCTCCGTTTACCCTCTGGAAACACCATATATTTT.